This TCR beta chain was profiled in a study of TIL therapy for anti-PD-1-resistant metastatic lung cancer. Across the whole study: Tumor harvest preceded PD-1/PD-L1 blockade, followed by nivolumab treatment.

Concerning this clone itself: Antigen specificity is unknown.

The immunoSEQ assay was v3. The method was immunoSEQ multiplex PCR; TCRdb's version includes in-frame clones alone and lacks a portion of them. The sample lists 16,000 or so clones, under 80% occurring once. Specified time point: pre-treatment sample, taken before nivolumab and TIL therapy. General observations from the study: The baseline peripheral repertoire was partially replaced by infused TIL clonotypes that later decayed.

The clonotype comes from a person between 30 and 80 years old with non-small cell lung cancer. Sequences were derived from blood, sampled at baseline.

The CDR3 region has the DNA TGTGCCAGCAGTCCGTTTGCAGGTTTTAACTATGGCTACACCTTC. Protein: CASSPFAGFNYGYTF. The chain employs TRBV6-4 and TRBJ1-2, with D uncertain. The germline V gene has CDR1 MRHNA and CDR2 SNTAGT. The CDR3 totals 15 residues. V lost 5 bases, J lost 1 base, and 14 bases lay in between.